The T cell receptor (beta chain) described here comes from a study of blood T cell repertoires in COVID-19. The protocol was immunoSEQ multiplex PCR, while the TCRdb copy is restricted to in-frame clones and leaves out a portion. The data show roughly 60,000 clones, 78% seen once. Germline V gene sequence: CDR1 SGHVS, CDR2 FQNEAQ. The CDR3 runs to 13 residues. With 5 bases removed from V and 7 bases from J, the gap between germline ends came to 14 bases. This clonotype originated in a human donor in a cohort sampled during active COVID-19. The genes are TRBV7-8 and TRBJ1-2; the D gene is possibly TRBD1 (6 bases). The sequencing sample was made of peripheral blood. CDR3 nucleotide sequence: TGTGCCAGCAGCATAGGGGGGGGCGGTGGCTACACCTTC. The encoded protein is CASSIGGGGGYTF.